This TCR beta chain was recorded in a study of CD8 T cells in ankylosing spondylitis. Study conclusions and caveats: In ankylosing spondylitis blood, a motif of roughly 8 highly homologous TCR beta variants appeared characteristic.

In the case of this clonotype: The antigen is undetermined.

TCRdb re-analysed the 5' RACE reads in MiXCR, keeping a single row per CDR3 protein. The data show 500,000 to 550,000 distinct CDR3 sequences, 9.5% to 15% seen once. This CDR3 is 19 amino acids long. J was trimmed by 5 bases and V by 3 bases; bases with no gene match: 12. Germline loops: CDR1 LGHNA, CDR2 YNFKEQ. The receptor was isolated from a male donor with ankylosing spondylitis. The sequencing input was blood, either unsorted or a sorted T cell fraction (not recorded which). The V and J genes are TRBV4-2 and TRBJ2-1; 14 bases are shared with TRBD2. Written as DNA, the CDR3 is TGTGCCAGCAGCCACCCAAGAGCCGGGACTAGCGGGGGAAACAATGAGCAGTTCTTC. As protein: CASSHPRAGTSGGNNEQFF.